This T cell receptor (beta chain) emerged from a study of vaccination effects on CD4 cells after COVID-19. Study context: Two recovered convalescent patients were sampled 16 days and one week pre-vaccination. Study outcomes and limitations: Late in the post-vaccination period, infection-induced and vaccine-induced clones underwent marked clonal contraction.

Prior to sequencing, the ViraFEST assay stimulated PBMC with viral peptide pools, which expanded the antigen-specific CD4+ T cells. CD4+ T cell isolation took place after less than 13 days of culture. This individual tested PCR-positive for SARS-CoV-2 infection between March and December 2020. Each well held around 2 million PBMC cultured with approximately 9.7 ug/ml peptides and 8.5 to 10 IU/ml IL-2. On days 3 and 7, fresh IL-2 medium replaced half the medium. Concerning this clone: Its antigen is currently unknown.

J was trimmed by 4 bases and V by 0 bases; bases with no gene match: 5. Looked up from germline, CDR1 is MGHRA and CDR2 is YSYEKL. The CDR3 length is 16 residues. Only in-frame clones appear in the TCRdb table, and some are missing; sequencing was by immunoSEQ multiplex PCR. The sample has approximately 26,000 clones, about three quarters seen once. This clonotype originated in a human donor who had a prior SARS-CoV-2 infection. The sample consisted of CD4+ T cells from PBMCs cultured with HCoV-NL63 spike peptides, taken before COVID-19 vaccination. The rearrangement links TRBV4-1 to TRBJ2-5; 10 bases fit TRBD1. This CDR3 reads CASSQEGTGVSETQYF. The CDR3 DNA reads TGCGCCAGCAGCCAAGAGGGGACAGGGGTTTCAGAGACCCAGTACTTC.